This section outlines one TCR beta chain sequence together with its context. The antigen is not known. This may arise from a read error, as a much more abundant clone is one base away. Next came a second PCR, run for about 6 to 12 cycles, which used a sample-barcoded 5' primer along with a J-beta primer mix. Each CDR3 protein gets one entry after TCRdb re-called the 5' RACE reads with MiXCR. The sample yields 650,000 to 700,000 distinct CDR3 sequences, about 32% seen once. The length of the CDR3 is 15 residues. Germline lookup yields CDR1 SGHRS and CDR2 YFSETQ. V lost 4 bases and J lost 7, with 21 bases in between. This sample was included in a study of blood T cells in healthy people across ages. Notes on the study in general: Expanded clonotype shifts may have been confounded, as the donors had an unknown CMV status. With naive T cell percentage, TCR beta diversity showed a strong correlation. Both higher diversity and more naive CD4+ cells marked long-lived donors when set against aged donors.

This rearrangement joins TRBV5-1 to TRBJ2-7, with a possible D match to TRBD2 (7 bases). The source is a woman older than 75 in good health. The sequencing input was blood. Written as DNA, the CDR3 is TGCGCCAGCAGCCCGGAAGGGGGGGCGGGAAATGAGCAGTACTTC. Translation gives CASSPEGGAGNEQYF.